Following are 3 T cell receptor beta chains from one sample sequenced in a study of blood T cells in healthy people across ages. A J-beta primer mix and a sample-barcoded 5' primer were used in a second PCR of roughly 6 to 12 cycles. TCRdb itself ran the 5' RACE reads through MiXCR, one entry per CDR3 protein. Of roughly 800,000 distinct CDR3 sequences listed, about 55% are singletons. Sequencing used blood. Source of these receptors: an elderly man in good health.

This rearrangement joins TRBV7-3 to TRBJ2-1, with 11 bases matching TRBD2. The germline CDR1 and CDR2 sequences are SGHTA and FQGTGA. The CDR3 is 18 residues long. V lost 4 bases, J lost 4 bases, and 12 bases stayed unmatched. The CDR3 protein is CASSSLAGGIPGYNEQFF. DNA for the CDR3: TGTGCCAGCAGCTCTCTAGCGGGAGGAATCCCGGGGTACAATGAGCAGTTCTTC.

The genes are TRBV6-5 and TRBJ2-1; 7 nucleotides agree with TRBD1. The CDR3 spans 14 residues. The trim removed 7 bases at V and 8 bases at J, leaving 11 bases unmatched. Germline V gene lookup returns CDR1 MNHEY and CDR2 SVGAGI. The CDR3 coding sequence is TGTGCCAGCACGCCTGACCAAGGGGGCTATGAGCAGTTCTTC. This translates into CASTPDQGGYEQFF.

This clonotype was observed a handful of times. The chain couples TRBV6-2 or TRBV6-3 to TRBJ2-7; no definite D call. CDR3 length: 12 residues. In germline, CDR1 is MNHEY, CDR2 SVGEGT. Between the trimmed V and J ends, which lost 4 bases and 3 bases, there was a span of 7 bases. For the CDR3, the DNA is TGTGCCAGCAGTTTCCCAAACTACGAGCAGTACTTC. Translating it yields CASSFPNYEQYF.